The text below deals with one TCR beta chain. Its antigen is still unknown. The sample holds other DNA sequences that translate to the same CDR3. These data are taken from a study of cytomegalovirus exposure and HLA in healthy donors. Broader study findings: The later analysis indicated that the majority of CMV-associated TCR beta chains appeared HLA-restricted.

The primer mix had 60 Vbeta and 13 Jbeta primers. The method was immunoSEQ multiplex PCR; TCRdb's version includes in-frame clones alone and lacks a portion of them. The sample shows about 150,000 clones, roughly 77% of them seen only once. Germline CDR1 MNHNS, CDR2 SASEGT. The CDR3 is made up of 13 amino acids. Trimming stripped 2 bases from V and 7 bases from J, with 9 bases between. The chain joins TRBV6-1 to TRBJ1-5; D gene uncertain. Sequencing was performed on PBMCs. The sequence derives from a woman aged 50 to 60 in good health and CMV-seropositive. CDR3 bases: TGTGCCAGCAGTGAACTTGAACACCAGCCCCAGCATTTT. Translating it yields CASSELEHQPQHF.